This T cell receptor beta chain was obtained from a study of T cell changes during pregnancy in multiple sclerosis. Sequenced by immunoSEQ multiplex PCR; TCRdb stores in-frame clones only, minus some. Of tens of thousands of clones in the sample, over 80% were seen once. Germline CDR1 reads MNHEY; CDR2 reads SVGAGI. The V and J ends lost 7 bases and 10 bases respectively, with 16 bases between them. This CDR3 has 13 residues. The clonotype was recovered from a female donor in good health, enrolled as a control in a pregnancy study. Here the sequenced sample was peripheral blood, taken in the third trimester of pregnancy. V usage is TRBV6-5 and J usage is TRBJ1-4; D not resolved. CDR3 coding DNA: TGTGCCAGCACCCTCGAGGGAGTTGGAAAACTGTTTTTT. Protein sequence: CASTLEGVGKLFF.